This T cell receptor (beta chain) is from a study of control samples from healthy donors and cancer patients. The CDR3 spans 16 residues. Germline CDR1 and CDR2: MNHNY and SVGAGI (reference sequence). Trimming shortened V by 4 bases and J by 6 bases, and 19 bases separated the two germline ends. Sequencing was performed with immunoSEQ multiplex PCR; in TCRdb, only in-frame clones are kept and a portion is missing. The repertoire holds some 120,000 clones, 85% to 90% seen once, with about 12% in the top ten. The sequencing input was blood. The origin of this receptor is a man aged 30 to 45 in good health. The chain combines TRBV6-6 with TRBJ1-5; a weak D match, TRBD1 (5 bases). CDR3 nucleotide sequence: TGTGCCAGCAGTTCCACCACGGGCAAAACAGGTCAGCCCCAGCATTTT. This codes for CASSSTTGKTGQPQHF.